This T cell receptor beta chain was sequenced in a study of cytomegalovirus exposure and HLA in healthy donors. The PCR ran on 60 Vbeta and 13 Jbeta primers. Sequenced by immunoSEQ multiplex PCR; TCRdb stores in-frame clones only, minus some. The table has some 99,000 clones, 74% seen once; the top ten hold around 1.8%. CDR3 size: 16 residues. Germline V gene data show CDR1 as GTSNPN and CDR2 as SVGIG (reference sequence). J lost 5 bases, V lost 5 bases, and 15 bases had no gene match. This chain joins TRBV30 and TRBJ1-5; TRBD1 matches 7 bases. Sample: PBMCs. This sequence was found in a male donor in good health and CMV-seronegative. The CDR3 is CAWAVAGGRLYQPQHF. The DNA of the CDR3 is TGTGCCTGGGCCGTGGCAGGGGGGAGATTGTATCAGCCCCAGCATTTT.